Shown below are 14 T cell receptor beta chains from a single sample sequenced in a study of blood T cells in healthy people across ages. Primers used in a second PCR of roughly 7 to 12 cycles were a sample-barcoded 5' primer and a J-beta primer mix. TCRdb ran MiXCR on the 5' RACE reads and lists one entry per CDR3 protein. The profile shows roughly 1,300,000 distinct CDR3 sequences, roughly 60% of them singletons. The specimen was blood. These receptor sequences come from a man between 18 and 29 years old in good health.

This clonotype has just a few counts. The V and J genes are TRBV4-1 and TRBJ2-1; D gene unclear. The CDR3 consists of 13 residues. Between the trimmed V and J ends, which lost 0 bases and 10 bases, there was a span of 10 bases. Germline V lookup: CDR1 MGHRA, CDR2 YSYEKL. CDR3 loop: CASSQEVGREQFF. In DNA form, the CDR3 reads TGCGCCAGCAGCCAAGAGGTGGGTAGAGAGCAGTTCTTC.

The V and J genes are TRBV12-3 or TRBV12-4 and TRBJ2-1; D unclear. This CDR3 comprises 13 residues. V lost 3 bases and J 5 bases, leaving 8 bases between the germline ends. CDR3 protein: CASSFVNNNEQFF. DNA for the CDR3: TGTGCCAGCAGTTTTGTCAACAACAATGAGCAGTTCTTC.

The gene calls are TRBV4-1 and TRBJ2-6; no clear D gene. The CDR3 is 14 residues long. Germline-derived CDR1 and CDR2 are MGHRA and YSYEKL. The germline V and J ends were trimmed by 3 bases and 4 bases, with 7 bases remaining between them. The CDR3 DNA is TGCGCCAGCAGCCAGGAGACAGGGGCCAACGTCCTGACTTTC. The encoded protein is CASSQETGANVLTF.

This rearrangement joins TRBV20-1 to TRBJ2-7, with D possibly being TRBD2 (5 bases). Trimming cost V 3 bases and J 0 bases, with 9 bases left between them. CDR3 length: 13 amino acids. Germline V lookup: CDR1 DFQATT, CDR2 SNEGSKA (reference sequence). CDR3 sequence: CSASGINSYEQYF. The CDR3 nucleotides are TGCAGTGCTAGCGGGATCAACTCCTACGAGCAGTACTTC.

The genes are TRBV6-5 and TRBJ1-2, with 7 bases that match TRBD1. This CDR3 contains 11 residues. Germline CDR1 reads MNHEY; CDR2 reads SVGAGI. Unmatched junction bases numbered 3, after V lost 4 bases and J lost 10 bases. Here the CDR3 DNA reads TGTGCCAGCAGTTCGACAGGGAACTACACCTTC. This codes for CASSSTGNYTF.

V gene TRBV7-6 combines with J gene TRBJ2-1; 8 bases agree with TRBD2. CDR3 length: 15 amino acids. Germline CDR1 SGHVS, CDR2 FNYEAQ. The trim removed 5 bases at V and 6 bases at J, leaving 9 bases unmatched. The CDR3 reads CASSRSPGTSNEQFF. The CDR3 DNA follows: TGTGCCAGCAGCCGATCCCCCGGGACTAGCAATGAGCAGTTCTTC.

This chain uses TRBV5-1 with TRBJ2-1; TRBD2 aligns across 8 bases. J was trimmed by 9 bases and V by 2 bases; bases with no gene match: 4. The germline gives CDR1 SGHRS, CDR2 YFSETQ. The CDR3 contains 13 residues. The CDR3 sequence: CASSFPGGIEQFF. In DNA form, the CDR3 reads TGCGCCAGCAGCTTCCCGGGAGGGATTGAGCAGTTCTTC.

The CDR3 protein is CASSFAGNGDTQYF. The CDR3 coding sequence is TGTGCCAGCAGCTTTGCCGGGAACGGAGATACGCAGTATTTT. This chain joins TRBV7-9 and TRBJ2-3; D is perhaps TRBD2 (5 bases). This CDR3 spans 14 amino acids. The V end lost 3 bases, the J end lost 5 bases, and 12 bases lay between the germline ends. CDR1 and CDR2 from the germline V gene are SEHNR and FQNEAQ (reference sequence). Full variable domain (outside the CDR3, taken from reference TRBV7-9 and TRBJ2-3): DTGVSQNPRHKITKRGQNVTFRCDPISEHNRLYWYRQTLGQGPEFLTYFQNEAQLEKSRLLSDRFSAERPKGSFSTLEIQRTEQGDSAMYLCASSFAGNGDTQYFGPGTRLTVL.

This chain connects TRBV6-1 to TRBJ2-7; no clear D gene. CDR1 and CDR2 (germline): MNHNS, SASEGT. V shed 3 bases and J shed 0 bases, with 12 bases lying between them. This CDR3 is 15 amino acids long. The CDR3: CASSEGVRASYEQYF. As DNA, the CDR3 is TGTGCCAGCAGTGAGGGTGTTAGGGCCTCCTACGAGCAGTACTTC.

V is TRBV5-1 and J is TRBJ1-2, with TRBD1 identical over 8 bases. Germline lookup yields CDR1 SGHRS and CDR2 YFSETQ. CDR3 length: 15 residues. The V segment lost 1 base and the J segment 10 bases; nucleotides outside the gene matches: 12. DNA for the CDR3: TGCGCCAGCAGCTTGCGACCAGGGGGCAAGACGCCCTACACCTTC. The encoded protein is CASSLRPGGKTPYTF.

This chain connects TRBV29-1 to TRBJ1-4, with a possible D match to TRBD1 (5 bases). Trimming stripped 2 bases from V and 2 bases from J, with 18 bases between. The CDR3 runs 17 residues. Germline CDR1 reads SQVTM; CDR2 reads ANQGSEA. The CDR3 sequence: CSVEITGREGTNEKLFF. CDR3 nucleotides: TGCAGCGTTGAAATTACGGGAAGGGAGGGGACTAATGAAAAACTGTTTTTT. Together with reference TRBV29-1 and TRBJ1-4, the CDR3 gives the full variable domain: SAVISQKPSRDICQRGTSLTIQCQVDSQVTMMFWYRQQPGQSLTLIATANQGSEATYESGFVIDKFPISRPNLTFSTLTVSNMSPEDSSIYLCSVEITGREGTNEKLFFGSGTQLSVL.

V is TRBV6-2 or TRBV6-3 and J is TRBJ2-1, with D uncertain. V lost 8 bases, J lost 9 bases, and 11 bases lay in between. The CDR3 sequence is 11 residues long. The germline V gene encodes CDR1 MNHEY and CDR2 SVGEGT. In DNA form, the CDR3 reads TGTGCCAGCCAAGGGATCGGTGAGCAGTTCTTC. It specifies CASQGIGEQFF.

V is TRBV25-1 and J is TRBJ2-1; D is ambiguous. CDR3 size: 16 residues. Germline V gene data show CDR1 as MGHDK and CDR2 as SYGVNS. V lost 2 bases to trimming and J lost 0 bases, with 11 bases between them. CDR3 amino acids: CASSEGRASSYNEQFF. The CDR3, as DNA: TGTGCCAGCAGTGAAGGTAGGGCGAGCTCCTACAATGAGCAGTTCTTC. The whole variable domain, remainder taken from reference TRBV25-1 and TRBJ2-1, is EADIYQTPRYLVIGTGKKITLECSQTMGHDKMYWYQQDPGMELHLIHYSYGVNSTEKGDLSSESTVSRIRTEHFPLTLESARPSHTSQYLCASSEGRASSYNEQFFGPGTRLTVL.

The rearrangement links TRBV11-2 to TRBJ2-7; D possibly matches TRBD1 or TRBD2 (5 bases each). The germline V and J ends were trimmed by 5 bases and 3 bases, with 14 bases remaining between them. Looked up from germline, CDR1 is SGHAT and CDR2 is FQNNGV. The CDR3 extends over 14 amino acids. CDR3 in amino acids: CASSLGVGHYEQYF. The CDR3 DNA sequence: TGTGCCAGCAGCCTGGGGGTTGGCCACTACGAGCAGTACTTC.